The 8 T cell receptor beta chains in this list originate from one sample, sequenced in a study of T cells in Graves' hyperthyroidism and ophthalmopathy. Amplified TCR beta CDR3 regions came from RNA transcripts. The primer set for the first-round RT-PCR of the TCR CDR3 was HTBI. TCRdb reprocessed the multiplex PCR reads with MiXCR, giving one entry per CDR3 protein. In the table there are approximately 380,000 distinct CDR3 sequences, approximately 18% of which are singletons. The specimen sequenced was blood. These receptors originate from a man in his late teens or twenties with Graves' ophthalmopathy.

This clonotype occurred a few times. J is TRBJ1-5 and V is TRBV7-9, with TRBD1 identical over 7 bases. This CDR3 has 14 amino acids. Germline lookup yields CDR1 SEHNR and CDR2 FQNEAQ (reference sequence). V was clipped by 5 bases and J by 5 bases; unmatched bases: 6. CDR3 loop: CASSPNRGDQPQHF. The CDR3 DNA sequence: TGTGCCAGCAGCCCAAACAGGGGCGATCAGCCCCAGCATTTT.

Points on this clonotype: A clone one base away is much larger, so this may be a read error. This chain links TRBV10-3 with TRBJ1-5; TRBD1 matches 7 bases. The CDR3 loop spans 17 amino acids. Germline CDR1 reads ENHRY; CDR2 reads SYGVKD. Trimming at V came to 0 bases and at J to 2 bases, leaving 7 bases not matched to a gene. The DNA for the CDR3 is TGTGCCATCAGTGAGTCGACCAGGGGGGATGGCAATCAGCCCCAGCATTTT. Residues: CAISESTRGDGNQPQHF.

This clonotype was counted ten times or more. V gene TRBV5-1 combines with J gene TRBJ2-1; D gene ambiguous. V was pared by 7 bases and J by 3 bases, with 14 bases between. CDR1 is SGHRS and CDR2 is YFSETQ in the germline V gene. This CDR3 region has 14 residues. Here the CDR3 DNA reads TGCGCCAGCGGGCCTTCTCTGGTCTACAATGAGCAGTTCTTC. Amino acid sequence: CASGPSLVYNEQFF.

The V call is TRBV6-1, the J call TRBJ1-5, with D possibly TRBD1 on 6 matching bases. In germline, CDR1 is MNHNS, CDR2 SASEGT. The CDR3 runs to 14 residues. V was clipped by 6 bases and J by 4 bases, with 13 bases between them. The CDR3: CASRPQGGNQPQHF. The CDR3 bases are TGTGCCAGCAGACCACAGGGTGGAAATCAGCCCCAGCATTTT.

This clonotype has just a few counts. V usage is TRBV6-1 and J usage is TRBJ1-1; D perhaps matches TRBD1 (5 bases). Trimming shortened V by 10 bases and J by 7 bases, and 13 bases separated the two germline ends. This CDR3 spans 11 amino acids. From germline, CDR1 is MNHNS and CDR2 SASEGT. The CDR3 protein is CAISRGGEAFF. CDR3 bases: TGTGCCATCTCACGGGGGGGTGAAGCTTTCTTT.

This clonotype has ten or more counts. The genes are TRBV12-3 or TRBV12-4 and TRBJ2-3, with no clear D. The CDR3 covers 15 residues. Trimming removed 4 bases at V and 0 bases at J, with 11 bases between. CDR3 nucleotide sequence: TGTGCCAGCAGTTGGACGGCCTATAGCACAGATACGCAGTATTTT. It specifies CASSWTAYSTDTQYF.

This clonotype has at least ten counts. The chain joins TRBV20-1 to TRBJ2-3; TRBD1 might be the D (5 bases). V lost 1 base, J lost 6 bases, and 14 bases lay in between. The CDR3 has 14 amino acids. From germline, CDR1 is DFQATT and CDR2 SNEGSKA (reference sequence). CDR3 bases: TGCAGTGCTAGAGGGCCCGTAAACAGGGATACGCAGTATTTT. Encoded protein: CSARGPVNRDTQYF.

This clonotype was picked up a small number of times. The CDR3 loop is CASSHALLSTDTQYF. CDR3 DNA sequence: TGTGCCAGCAGCCACGCCCTTCTGAGCACAGATACGCAGTATTTT. This sequence joins TRBV7-9 and TRBJ2-3; D gene uncertain. Germline values: CDR1 SEHNR, CDR2 FQNEAQ (reference sequence). The V end was cut by 5 bases, the J end by 0 bases, with 12 bases between. This CDR3 region has 15 residues.